These T cell receptor beta chains were read from a single sample in a study of T-cell reconstitution after alpha-beta-depleted transplantation in children. In TCRdb, the PCR reads were re-called with MiXCR into one record per CDR3 protein. This table holds approximately 400,000 distinct CDR3 sequences, about 16% found once. The input for sequencing was PBMCs, mostly from graft donor cells, taken 360 days after TCRalphabeta/CD19-depleted stem cell transplant. These receptor sequences come from a boy younger than two who had a stem cell transplant for Wiskott-Aldrich syndrome, so the T cells may come from the graft donor. CDR3s include the opening cysteine and the closing phenylalanine or tryptophan. The D gene is left open where the match is weak. Where a row states a size, it is once, few, many or the class of an expanded clone; other rows omit it.

j_call: TRBJ1-3
v_call: TRBV11-3
clone_size: few
d_call: .
cdr3_nt: TGTGCCAGCAGCTCCGGGGACTCTGGAAACACCATATATTTT
cdr3_aa: CASSSGDSGNTIYF

j_call: TRBJ1-5
v_call: TRBV18
clone_size: .
d_call: .
cdr3_nt: TGTGCCAGCTCACCAAGGTCAGATCAGCCCCAGCATTTT
cdr3_aa: CASSPRSDQPQHF

j_call: TRBJ1-5
v_call: TRBV19
clone_size: .
d_call: .
cdr3_nt: TGTGCCACTAGTGCTGGGGTTTTCAATCAGCCCCAGCATTTT
cdr3_aa: CATSAGVFNQPQHF

j_call: TRBJ2-2
v_call: TRBV3-1
clone_size: once
d_call: .
cdr3_nt: TGTGCCAGCAGCCAAGGGACTGCGTGGAGCGGGGAGCTGTTTTTT
cdr3_aa: CASSQGTAWSGELFF

j_call: TRBJ1-1
v_call: TRBV5-1
clone_size: once
d_call: .
cdr3_nt: TGCGCCAGCAGCGGTCAGAACACTGAAGCTTTCTTT
cdr3_aa: CASSGQNTEAFF

j_call: TRBJ2-3
v_call: TRBV20-1
clone_size: few
d_call: TRBD2
cdr3_nt: TGCAGTGCCGATACCGGACTAGCGGGAGAATATGTGACAGATACGCAGTATTTT
cdr3_aa: CSADTGLAGEYVTDTQYF

j_call: TRBJ2-3
v_call: TRBV5-1
clone_size: few
d_call: .
cdr3_nt: TGCGCCAGCAGCCCGGTGTTGGGGTCAACAGATACGCAGTATTTT
cdr3_aa: CASSPVLGSTDTQYF

j_call: TRBJ2-5
v_call: TRBV9
clone_size: few
d_call: .
cdr3_nt: TGTGCCAGCAGCGTAACAGGGACGGGGGAGACCCAGTACTTC
cdr3_aa: CASSVTGTGETQYF

j_call: TRBJ2-1
v_call: TRBV7-9
clone_size: .
d_call: TRBD2
cdr3_nt: TGTGCCAGCAGCTTCCCCGGGACTAGCTATTGGGATGAGCAGTTCTTC
cdr3_aa: CASSFPGTSYWDEQFF

j_call: TRBJ2-1
v_call: TRBV19
clone_size: many
d_call: .
cdr3_nt: TGTGCCAGTAGTATAAGGGTTTACAATGAGCAGTTCTTC
cdr3_aa: CASSIRVYNEQFF

j_call: TRBJ2-7
v_call: TRBV6-5
clone_size: many
d_call: .
cdr3_nt: TGTGCCAGCAGACAGGGTTACGAGCAGTACTTC
cdr3_aa: CASRQGYEQYF

j_call: TRBJ2-1
v_call: TRBV4-3
clone_size: .
d_call: TRBD2
cdr3_nt: TGCGCCAGCAGCCAAATAGCGGGATATGTGGGTGAGCAGTTCTTC
cdr3_aa: CASSQIAGYVGEQFF

j_call: TRBJ2-5
v_call: TRBV5-1
clone_size: .
d_call: .
cdr3_nt: TGCGCCAGCAGCTTGAATCAGGCCCAAGAGACCCAGTACTTC
cdr3_aa: CASSLNQAQETQYF

j_call: TRBJ2-1
v_call: TRBV12-3/TRBV12-4
clone_size: few
d_call: .
cdr3_nt: TGTGCCAGCAGTTTATGGGGTGTAATCGGTGAGCAGTTCTTC
cdr3_aa: CASSLWGVIGEQFF

j_call: TRBJ1-3
v_call: TRBV11-2
clone_size: few
d_call: TRBD1
cdr3_nt: TGTGCCAGCAGCCCTACGGACAGGCCGTTCTCTGGAAACACCATATATTTT
cdr3_aa: CASSPTDRPFSGNTIYF

j_call: TRBJ1-5
v_call: TRBV7-2
clone_size: many
d_call: .
cdr3_nt: TGTGCCAGCAGCTTAGCCTTGTTCCAGCCCCAGCATTTT
cdr3_aa: CASSLALFQPQHF

j_call: TRBJ2-1
v_call: TRBV29-1
clone_size: few
d_call: TRBD1
cdr3_nt: TGCAGCGTTGACGACAGGGGGTACAATGAGCAGTTCTTC
cdr3_aa: CSVDDRGYNEQFF

j_call: TRBJ2-2
v_call: TRBV7-2
clone_size: many
d_call: .
cdr3_nt: TGTGCCAGCAGCTTAGCAGCCGGGACCGTAAACACCGGGGAGCTGTTTTTT
cdr3_aa: CASSLAAGTVNTGELFF

j_call: TRBJ2-4
v_call: TRBV7-2
clone_size: .
d_call: .
cdr3_nt: TGTGCCAGCAGCCCTCCGGGACGGAAAAACATTCAGTACTTC
cdr3_aa: CASSPPGRKNIQYF

j_call: TRBJ2-5
v_call: TRBV12-3/TRBV12-4
clone_size: .
d_call: .
cdr3_nt: TGTGCCAGCAGTTTTGTGAGGGGCCCTAAGGAGACCCAGTACTTC
cdr3_aa: CASSFVRGPKETQYF

j_call: TRBJ2-7
v_call: TRBV6-2/TRBV6-3
clone_size: few
d_call: .
cdr3_nt: TGTGCCAGCAGACGTAGCGGGGCAGGGGGCGAGCAGTACTTC
cdr3_aa: CASRRSGAGGEQYF

j_call: TRBJ2-7
v_call: TRBV10-3
clone_size: .
d_call: TRBD1
cdr3_nt: TGTGCCATCAGTCCCTCCCCCGCCGGGACAGGGGGCAACTCCTACGAGCAGTACTTC
cdr3_aa: CAISPSPAGTGGNSYEQYF

j_call: TRBJ2-1
v_call: TRBV18
clone_size: .
d_call: .
cdr3_nt: TGTGCCAGCTCACCTGCCGGGCCCCGATACAATGAGCAGTTCTTC
cdr3_aa: CASSPAGPRYNEQFF

j_call: TRBJ1-2
v_call: TRBV5-1
clone_size: few
d_call: .
cdr3_nt: TGCGCCAGCAGCTTGGATTGGGTCGTGGGTAGGGGCTACACCTTC
cdr3_aa: CASSLDWVVGRGYTF

j_call: TRBJ2-5
v_call: TRBV5-1
clone_size: .
d_call: .
cdr3_nt: TGCGCCAGCAGAGGGGGGGACCAAGAGACCCAGTACTTC
cdr3_aa: CASRGGDQETQYF

j_call: TRBJ2-3
v_call: TRBV11-3
clone_size: .
d_call: .
cdr3_nt: TGTGCCAGCGGCTTGGATGGGAGCCGGACAGATACGCAGTATTTT
cdr3_aa: CASGLDGSRTDTQYF

j_call: TRBJ2-3
v_call: TRBV29-1
clone_size: few
d_call: .
cdr3_nt: TGCAGCACCTCGCGAACGGGGCTTCGCGATACGCAGTATTTT
cdr3_aa: CSTSRTGLRDTQYF

j_call: TRBJ2-2
v_call: TRBV15
clone_size: few
d_call: TRBD2
cdr3_nt: TGTGCCACCAGCAGGTGGGGACTAGCGACCGGGGAGCTGTTTTTT
cdr3_aa: CATSRWGLATGELFF

j_call: TRBJ1-1
v_call: TRBV7-9
clone_size: .
d_call: .
cdr3_nt: TGTGCCAGCAGCTTAGCGGGTAGCTGGGGCGAAGACACTGAAGCTTTCTTT
cdr3_aa: CASSLAGSWGEDTEAFF

j_call: TRBJ2-3
v_call: TRBV20-1
clone_size: few
d_call: TRBD2
cdr3_nt: TGCAGTGCTCCATACGGGGGGGCCATAGATACGCAGTATTTT
cdr3_aa: CSAPYGGAIDTQYF

j_call: TRBJ2-1
v_call: TRBV6-4
clone_size: .
d_call: TRBD2
cdr3_nt: TGTGCCAGCAGCCACCCCAGGCTAGCGGGAGGGCCAAGGGATCCATACAATGAGCAGTTCTTC
cdr3_aa: CASSHPRLAGGPRDPYNEQFF

j_call: TRBJ2-7
v_call: TRBV5-4
clone_size: few
d_call: .
cdr3_nt: TGTGCCAGCAGCCCGCTGGGATCCTACGAGCAGTACTTC
cdr3_aa: CASSPLGSYEQYF

j_call: TRBJ2-4
v_call: TRBV7-9
clone_size: .
d_call: .
cdr3_nt: TGTGCCAGCAGCCCGGGACCTCGGAAGGCCAAAAACATTCAGTACTTC
cdr3_aa: CASSPGPRKAKNIQYF

j_call: TRBJ2-7
v_call: TRBV5-5
clone_size: few
d_call: TRBD1
cdr3_nt: TGTGCCACCACGGGACAGTATCCATCCTACGAGCAGTACTTC
cdr3_aa: CATTGQYPSYEQYF

j_call: TRBJ2-1
v_call: TRBV7-8
clone_size: few
d_call: .
cdr3_nt: TGTGCCAGCAGATCCGGGACGTCATACAATGAGCAGTTCTTC
cdr3_aa: CASRSGTSYNEQFF

j_call: TRBJ2-1
v_call: TRBV5-1
clone_size: .
d_call: TRBD1
cdr3_nt: TGCGCCAGCAGCTTGGACCCCGGGACAGGCTCCTACAATGAGCAGTTCTTC
cdr3_aa: CASSLDPGTGSYNEQFF

j_call: TRBJ2-5
v_call: TRBV13
clone_size: .
d_call: .
cdr3_nt: TGTGCCAGCAGCTTCGGAACAGGGTCCCGGGAGACCCAGTACTTC
cdr3_aa: CASSFGTGSRETQYF

j_call: TRBJ1-2
v_call: TRBV12-3/TRBV12-4
clone_size: few
d_call: TRBD1
cdr3_nt: TGTGCCAGCACCTCGACAGGGGGAACCCTCTATGGCTACACCTTC
cdr3_aa: CASTSTGGTLYGYTF

j_call: TRBJ1-6
v_call: TRBV7-6
clone_size: .
d_call: TRBD1
cdr3_nt: TGTGCCAGCAGCCCACTCTTAGACAGGGGGCACTCACCCCTCCACTTT
cdr3_aa: CASSPLLDRGHSPLHF

j_call: TRBJ1-1
v_call: TRBV6-2/TRBV6-3
clone_size: .
d_call: .
cdr3_nt: TGTGCCAGCATCCAACAGAGGAACACTGAAGCTTTCTTT
cdr3_aa: CASIQQRNTEAFF

j_call: TRBJ2-1
v_call: TRBV12-3/TRBV12-4
clone_size: few
d_call: .
cdr3_nt: TGTGCCAGCAGTCCAGCCTTGGCTAGCCTCAATGAGCAGTTCTTC
cdr3_aa: CASSPALASLNEQFF

j_call: TRBJ2-5
v_call: TRBV18
clone_size: .
d_call: .
cdr3_nt: TGTGCCAGCTCACCAAGCCCAATGTCTATGGCTCAAGAGACCCAGTACTTC
cdr3_aa: CASSPSPMSMAQETQYF

j_call: TRBJ2-7
v_call: TRBV7-9
clone_size: .
d_call: .
cdr3_nt: TGTGCCAGCAGCTTTGGACGAGGGTTCTACGAGCAGTACTTC
cdr3_aa: CASSFGRGFYEQYF

j_call: TRBJ2-3
v_call: TRBV18
clone_size: few
d_call: .
cdr3_nt: TGTGCCAGCTCACGTCACAGAAACACAGATACGCAGTATTTT
cdr3_aa: CASSRHRNTDTQYF

j_call: TRBJ2-1
v_call: TRBV24-1
clone_size: .
d_call: TRBD2
cdr3_nt: TGTGCCACCAGTGACTCAACCGGACTAGTCAGGAGCTACAATGAGCAGTTCTTC
cdr3_aa: CATSDSTGLVRSYNEQFF

j_call: TRBJ2-5
v_call: TRBV7-9
clone_size: few
d_call: .
cdr3_nt: TGTGCCAGCAGCGACTATCCGGGATTCCAAGAGACCCAGTACTTC
cdr3_aa: CASSDYPGFQETQYF

j_call: TRBJ2-1
v_call: TRBV6-5
clone_size: few
d_call: .
cdr3_nt: TGTGCCAGCAGTTACTCGATAAGGCAGTTCTACAATGAGCAGTTCTTC
cdr3_aa: CASSYSIRQFYNEQFF

j_call: TRBJ2-3
v_call: TRBV5-1
clone_size: .
d_call: TRBD2
cdr3_nt: TGCGCCAGCAGCGGCGGGACTAGCGGGGGGCCTAGCACAGATACGCAGTATTTT
cdr3_aa: CASSGGTSGGPSTDTQYF

j_call: TRBJ2-5
v_call: TRBV5-1
clone_size: .
d_call: .
cdr3_nt: TGCGCCAGCAGAGTATGGCAGTCAGAGACCCAGTACTTC
cdr3_aa: CASRVWQSETQYF

j_call: TRBJ1-4
v_call: TRBV4-3
clone_size: .
d_call: .
cdr3_nt: TGCGCCAGCAGCCAAGATAAGGGTGAAAAACTGTTTTTT
cdr3_aa: CASSQDKGEKLFF

j_call: TRBJ2-1
v_call: TRBV12-3/TRBV12-4
clone_size: .
d_call: .
cdr3_nt: TGTGCCAGCAGTACATACCGGGGCCCCCCGTTCTTC
cdr3_aa: CASSTYRGPPFF